This TCR beta chain was observed in a study of OX40 agonist ivuxolimab in advanced cancers. Whole-study findings and limits: Expanded clones belonging to CD8+ T cells outnumbered, on average, those of CD4+. Nonresponders included some who also had low normalized T-cell clonal expansion.

Trimming cost V 5 bases and J 4 bases, with 11 bases left between them. Germline CDR1 is MGHDK and CDR2 is SYGVNS. CDR3 length: 13 amino acids. Comments on this clone: The antigen remains undetermined.

Clones were read by immunoSEQ multiplex PCR, and TCRdb kept only the in-frame ones, dropping some. The sample has fewer than 55,000 clones, approximately 87% seen once. The input for sequencing was CD4+ or CD8+ T cells sorted from blood, taken in a trial of the OX40 agonist ivuxolimab. V is TRBV25-1 and J is TRBJ1-1; a possible D gene is TRBD1 (6 bases). This receptor was obtained from an adult with an advanced solid tumor such as melanoma, head and neck, liver or kidney cancer. The CDR3 here is CASSPGTTTEAFF. DNA of the CDR3: TGTGCCAGCAGTCCCGGGACAACCACTGAAGCTTTCTTT.